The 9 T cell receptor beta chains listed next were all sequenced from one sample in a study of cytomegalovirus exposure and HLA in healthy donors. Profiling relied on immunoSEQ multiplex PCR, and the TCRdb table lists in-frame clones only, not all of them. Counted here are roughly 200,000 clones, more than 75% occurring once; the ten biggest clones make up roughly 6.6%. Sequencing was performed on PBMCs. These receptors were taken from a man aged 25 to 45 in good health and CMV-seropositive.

The CDR3 region has the DNA TGTGCCAGCAGCCTCCAGGGACACGGCTACGAGCAGTACTTC. As protein: CASSLQGHGYEQYF. The chain employs TRBV11-1 and TRBJ2-7; tentatively, D is TRBD1 (6 bases). With 5 bases removed from V and 3 bases from J, the gap between germline ends came to 14 bases. Per germline, CDR1 SGHAT and CDR2 FQDESV (reference sequence). This CDR3 spans 14 amino acids.

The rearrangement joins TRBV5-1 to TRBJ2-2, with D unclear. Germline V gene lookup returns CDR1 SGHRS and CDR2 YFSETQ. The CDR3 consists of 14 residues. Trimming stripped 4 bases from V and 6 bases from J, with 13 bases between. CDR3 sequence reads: CASSGKTGSGELFF. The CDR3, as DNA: TGCGCCAGCAGCGGAAAGACCGGCTCCGGGGAGCTGTTTTTT.

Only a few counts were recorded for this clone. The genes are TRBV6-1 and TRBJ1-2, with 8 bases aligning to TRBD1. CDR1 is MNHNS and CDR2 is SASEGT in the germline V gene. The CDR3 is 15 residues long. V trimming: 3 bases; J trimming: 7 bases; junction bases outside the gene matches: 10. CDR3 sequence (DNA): TGTGCCAGCAGTGATAATACCGGGACAGGTCGTGGCTACACCTTC. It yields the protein CASSDNTGTGRGYTF.

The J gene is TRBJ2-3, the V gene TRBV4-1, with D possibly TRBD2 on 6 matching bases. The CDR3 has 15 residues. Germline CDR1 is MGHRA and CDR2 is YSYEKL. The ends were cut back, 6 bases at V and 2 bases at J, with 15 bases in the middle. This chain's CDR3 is CASRPTGGDTDTQYF. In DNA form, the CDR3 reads TGCGCCAGCAGACCTACAGGAGGGGACACAGATACGCAGTATTTT.

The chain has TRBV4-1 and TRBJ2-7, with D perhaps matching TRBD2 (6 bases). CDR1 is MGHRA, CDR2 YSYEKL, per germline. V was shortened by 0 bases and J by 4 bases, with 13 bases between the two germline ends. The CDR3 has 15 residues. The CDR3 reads CASSQDDGSSYEQYF. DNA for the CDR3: TGCGCCAGCAGCCAAGATGACGGGAGTAGTTACGAGCAGTACTTC.

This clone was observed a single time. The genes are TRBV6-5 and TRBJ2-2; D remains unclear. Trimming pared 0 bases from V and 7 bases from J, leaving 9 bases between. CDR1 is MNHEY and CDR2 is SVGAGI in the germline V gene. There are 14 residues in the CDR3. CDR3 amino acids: CASSYSSTGGELFF. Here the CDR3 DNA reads TGTGCCAGCAGTTACTCGAGCACTGGCGGGGAGCTGTTTTTT.

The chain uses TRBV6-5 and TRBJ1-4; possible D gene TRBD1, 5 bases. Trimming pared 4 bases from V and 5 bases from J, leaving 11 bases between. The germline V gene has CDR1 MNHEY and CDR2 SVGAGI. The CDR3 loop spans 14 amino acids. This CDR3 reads CASSSGGVNEKLFF. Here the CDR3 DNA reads TGTGCCAGCAGTTCCGGGGGGGTGAATGAAAAACTGTTTTTT.

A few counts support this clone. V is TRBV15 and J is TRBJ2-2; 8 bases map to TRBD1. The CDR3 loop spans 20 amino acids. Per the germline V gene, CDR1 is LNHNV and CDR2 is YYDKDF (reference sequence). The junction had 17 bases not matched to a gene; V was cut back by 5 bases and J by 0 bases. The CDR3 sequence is CATSPHLGRGPLPNTGELFF. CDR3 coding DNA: TGTGCCACCAGCCCCCACCTTGGCAGGGGGCCCTTACCGAACACCGGGGAGCTGTTTTTT. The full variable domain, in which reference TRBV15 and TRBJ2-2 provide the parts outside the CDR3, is DAMVIQNPRYQVTQFGKPVTLSCSQTLNHNVMYWYQQKSSQAPKLLFHYYDKDFNNEADTPDNFQSRRPNTSFCFLDIRSPGLGDTAMYLCATSPHLGRGPLPNTGELFFGEGSRLTVL.

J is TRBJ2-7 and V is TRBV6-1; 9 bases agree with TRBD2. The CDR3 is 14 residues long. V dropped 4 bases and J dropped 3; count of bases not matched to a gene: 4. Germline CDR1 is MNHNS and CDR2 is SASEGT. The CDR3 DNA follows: TGTGCCAGCAGTGGTAGTAGCGGGAGCTACGAGCAGTACTTC. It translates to CASSGSSGSYEQYF.